A selection of T cell receptor beta chains follows, all from one sample in a study of blood T cell repertoires in COVID-19. TCRdb keeps only in-frame clones here, not all; method: immunoSEQ multiplex PCR. The sample yields some 240,000 clones, about nine tenths seen once. The sequenced material came from peripheral blood. These receptors came from a man between 60 and 75 years old who had recovered from COVID-19. CDR3s include the opening cysteine and the closing phenylalanine or tryptophan. A D gene is named only where the DNA matches it firmly. Rows give clone size only sometimes, using once, few, many, or a class for an expanded clone.

>13|TRBJ1-1|TRBV30|NA|NA
TGTGCCTGGGGGGGAACAGGGAAGACTGAAGCTTTCTTT
CAWGGTGKTEAFF
>15|TRBJ2-1|TRBV9|NA|TRBD1
TGTGCCAGCACCTCAACCGGGACAGGGGGACGTGAGCAGTTCTTC
CASTSTGTGGREQFF
>15|TRBJ1-5|TRBV6-6|NA|NA
TGTGCCAGCAGTCATAATTTGGGCGTAGGTCAGCCCCAGCATTTT
CASSHNLGVGQPQHF
>13|TRBJ1-1|TRBV18|NA|TRBD1
TGTGCCAGCTCATTCTCAGGGGGCGCTGAAGCTTTCTTT
CASSFSGGAEAFF
>16|TRBJ1-1|TRBV5-1|NA|TRBD1
TGCGCCAGCAGCCCGGGCCAGACAGGGGGCCAGTCAAGAGCTTTCTTT
CASSPGQTGGQSRAFF
>14|TRBJ2-1|TRBV4-2|few|NA
TGTGCCAGCAGCCAAGCCGGGTCATACAATGAGCAGTTCTTC
CASSQAGSYNEQFF
>15|TRBJ1-6|TRBV27|NA|TRBD1
TGTGCCAGCAGTTTATGGACAGGAGGGAATTCACCCCTCCACTTT
CASSLWTGGNSPLHF
>18|TRBJ2-2|TRBV18|NA|TRBD1
TGTGCCAGCTCACCACTCGGACAGGGCTTCGCGCAGGGCGGGGAGCTGTTTTTT
CASSPLGQGFAQGGELFF
>15|TRBJ2-1|TRBV9|NA|TRBD2
TGTGCCAGCAGCGGGGGACTAGCGTTCTACAATGAGCAGTTCTTC
CASSGGLAFYNEQFF
>18|TRBJ1-6|TRBV11-2|NA|NA
TGTGCCAGCAGCCCCCTTTCGTGGGCCCCTGGGGGGGATTCACCCCTCCACTTT
CASSPLSWAPGGDSPLHF
>13|TRBJ1-1|TRBV19|NA|NA
TGTGCCAGTAGTACGTACAGGGATACTGAAGCTTTCTTT
CASSTYRDTEAFF
>14|TRBJ2-5|TRBV7-2|NA|TRBD1
TGTGCCAGCAGCTTGGGACAGTACCAAGAGACCCAGTACTTC
CASSLGQYQETQYF
>17|TRBJ1-2|TRBV2|NA|NA
TGTGCCAGCAGTGTTTCAAGAGCGGGGGAAGGAGGGTATGGCTACACCTTC
CASSVSRAGEGGYGYTF
>15|TRBJ2-7|TRBV15|many|NA
TGTGCCACCAGCAGAGGGTCGGGTCCCTCCGACGAGCAGTACTTC
CATSRGSGPSDEQYF
>12|TRBJ1-6|TRBV28|NA|TRBD1
TGTGCCGCCAGGACAGGCCCTTCACCCCTCCACTTT
CAARTGPSPLHF
>15|TRBJ2-7|TRBV7-3|NA|NA
TGTGCCAGCAGCTTAAGTCAGTTTGGTTCCTACGAGCAGTACTTC
CASSLSQFGSYEQYF
>15|TRBJ2-3|TRBV7-9|NA|TRBD1
TGTGCCAGCAGCCTCGGACAGGGGGAGGGAGATACGCAGTATTTT
CASSLGQGEGDTQYF
>14|TRBJ1-1|TRBV28|NA|NA
TGTGCCAGCAGCCGTGCAGGGGAGAGGCCTAAAGCTTTCTTT
CASSRAGERPKAFF
>14|TRBJ1-5|TRBV4-2|NA|TRBD1
TGTGCCAGCAGCCAAGGGACAGGGGATCAGCCCCAGCATTTT
CASSQGTGDQPQHF
>14|TRBJ2-7|TRBV18|NA|NA
TGTGCCAGCTCACCCCTCAGGGGCGGCCACGAGCAGTACTTC
CASSPLRGGHEQYF
>13|TRBJ1-1|TRBV7-2|few|TRBD1
TGTGCCAGCAGCCGCTATACAGGGGGTCTACCTTTCTTT
CASSRYTGGLPFF
>15|TRBJ2-1|TRBV14|NA|NA
TGTGCCAGCAGCGCACCGGGACACCCCTCCGATGAGCAGTTCTTC
CASSAPGHPSDEQFF
>15|TRBJ2-5|TRBV9|NA|TRBD2
TGTGCCAGCAGCGTAGAGAGCGGGGGGAGGGAGACCCAGTACTTC
CASSVESGGRETQYF
>13|TRBJ2-2|TRBV12-3/TRBV12-4|NA|NA
TGTGCCAGCAGTTGGCTAGCCACCGGGGAGCTGTTTTTT
CASSWLATGELFF
>13|TRBJ2-1|TRBV30|NA|NA
TGTGCCTGGAGTAGCAGGGTCGGCAATGAGCAGTTCTTC
CAWSSRVGNEQFF
>13|TRBJ1-2|TRBV30|NA|NA
TGTGCCTGGAACCCCGGGGGAATCTATGGCTACACCTTC
CAWNPGGIYGYTF
>18|TRBJ2-1|TRBV5-5|NA|TRBD2
TGTGCCAGCAGCTCTTTAGCGGGAGGCCCCGTTGGAGGGGGTGAGCAGTTCTTC
CASSSLAGGPVGGGEQFF
>13|TRBJ1-5|TRBV7-6|NA|NA
TGTGCCAGCAGCTTATACAACAATCAGCCCCAGCATTTT
CASSLYNNQPQHF
>17|TRBJ2-1|TRBV9|NA|TRBD2
TGTGCCAGCAGCGTAGTCCCCCAAGCGGGGGCCAACAATGAGCAGTTCTTC
CASSVVPQAGANNEQFF
>14|TRBJ2-3|TRBV24-1|NA|NA
TGTGCCACCAGTGAAAGGGGGGGCCGGGCTACGCAGTATTTT
CATSERGGRATQYF
>13|TRBJ1-1|TRBV5-4|once|NA
TGTGCCAGCAGCACCAGCGGGTTAGCTGAAGCTTTCTTT
CASSTSGLAEAFF
>13|TRBJ1-5|TRBV29-1|NA|NA
TGCAGCGTTGGGGCCAGCCTCAATCAGCCCCAGCATTTT
CSVGASLNQPQHF
>13|TRBJ1-6|TRBV7-9|NA|NA
TGTGCCAGCAGTAGTCTGAAAATGTCACCCCTCCACTTT
CASSSLKMSPLHF
>15|TRBJ2-2|TRBV5-1|NA|TRBD2
TGCGCCAGCGGAGCGGGAGTACGGGACACCGGGGAGCTGTTTTTT
CASGAGVRDTGELFF
>12|TRBJ2-1|TRBV29-1|NA|NA
TGCAGCGTTGACGGGAACTACAATGAGCAGTTCTTC
CSVDGNYNEQFF
>15|TRBJ2-7|TRBV5-5|NA|NA
TGTGCCAGCAGCTTGAGAGGGTTTAGCTCCTACGAGCAGTACTTC
CASSLRGFSSYEQYF
>14|TRBJ1-5|TRBV2|once|NA
TGTGCCAGCAGTGGGGACGGGGGGGGGCAGCCCCAGCATTTT
CASSGDGGGQPQHF
>14|TRBJ1-5|TRBV6-2/TRBV6-3|NA|NA
TGTGCCAGCAGTCCCGGGGTCCGCAATCAGCCCCAGCATTTT
CASSPGVRNQPQHF
>13|TRBJ1-4|TRBV4-2|NA|NA
TGTGCCAGCAGCCAAGACCTCCTTGAAAAACTGTTTTTT
CASSQDLLEKLFF
>17|TRBJ2-3|TRBV10-1|NA|TRBD2
TGCGCCAGCAGCCCACTAGCGGGAGGGCCCCTACCAGATACGCAGTATTTT
CASSPLAGGPLPDTQYF
>14|TRBJ2-1|TRBV5-1|NA|NA
TGCGCCAGCAGCTTGACGGGACTTTACAATGAGCAGTTCTTC
CASSLTGLYNEQFF
>15|TRBJ2-1|TRBV27|NA|TRBD2
TGTGCCAGCAGTTTTGGTCTAGCGGGAGACAATGAGCAGTTCTTC
CASSFGLAGDNEQFF
>17|TRBJ2-2|TRBV7-2|NA|TRBD2
TGTGCCAGCAGCCTCCCCTTAGCGGGGGGAGGGACCGGGGAGCTGTTTTTT
CASSLPLAGGGTGELFF
>15|TRBJ1-5|TRBV27|NA|TRBD1
TGTGCCAGCAGCGACAGGGGCCGGCGTACGGAGCCCCAGCATTTT
CASSDRGRRTEPQHF
>14|TRBJ2-3|TRBV4-1|once|NA
TGCGCCAGCAGCCAAGAAACTGCGACATATACGCAGTATTTT
CASSQETATYTQYF
>13|TRBJ2-1|TRBV12-1|NA|NA
TGTGCCAGCAGCTTTGCACGAGACAATGAGCAGTTCTTC
CASSFARDNEQFF
>14|TRBJ1-3|TRBV20-1|few|TRBD1
TGCAGTGCGAGTCGACAGGGGGCTGGAAACACCATATATTTT
CSASRQGAGNTIYF
>13|TRBJ1-5|TRBV12-3/TRBV12-4|NA|NA
TGTGCCAGCAGTTGGGACAATAAACAGCCCCAGCATTTT
CASSWDNKQPQHF
>11|TRBJ2-1|TRBV7-6|NA|NA
TGTGCCAGCAGCTCTCTCAATGAGCAGTTCTTC
CASSSLNEQFF